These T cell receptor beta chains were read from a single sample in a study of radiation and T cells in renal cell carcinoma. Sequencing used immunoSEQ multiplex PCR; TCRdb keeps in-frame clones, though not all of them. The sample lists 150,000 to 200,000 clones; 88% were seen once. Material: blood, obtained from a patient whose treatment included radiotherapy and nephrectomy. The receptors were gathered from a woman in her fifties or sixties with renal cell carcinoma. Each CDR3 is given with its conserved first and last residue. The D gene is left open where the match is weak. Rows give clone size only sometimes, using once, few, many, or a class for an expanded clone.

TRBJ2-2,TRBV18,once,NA,TGTGCCAGCTCCGTAGTCCCCAATGCCGGGGAGCTGTTTTTT,CASSVVPNAGELFF
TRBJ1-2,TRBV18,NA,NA,TGTGCCAGCTCACCATCCTACAGGGTCGGGGGCTACACCTTC,CASSPSYRVGGYTF
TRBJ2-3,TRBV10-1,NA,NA,TGCGCCAGCAGTGAGTCTTCTCCCGCAGATACGCAGTATTTT,CASSESSPADTQYF
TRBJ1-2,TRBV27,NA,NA,TGTGCCAGCAGCCCTTTAGGGGGGATAGCTGGCTACACCTTC,CASSPLGGIAGYTF
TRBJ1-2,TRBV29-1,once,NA,TGCAGCGTCGCCCTGGTGGGCCAAGCTAACTATGGCTACACCTTC,CSVALVGQANYGYTF
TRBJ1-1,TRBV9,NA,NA,TGTGCCAGCAGCGTAGTCTCAGGCAGCCACACTGAAGCTTTCTTT,CASSVVSGSHTEAFF
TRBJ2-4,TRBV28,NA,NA,TGTGCCAGCAGTTTTGGGGCGGATCACATTCAGTACTTC,CASSFGADHIQYF
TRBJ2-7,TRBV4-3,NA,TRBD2,TGCGCCAGCAGCCAAGAACACATAGCGGGGGGTTACTACGAGCAGTACTTC,CASSQEHIAGGYYEQYF
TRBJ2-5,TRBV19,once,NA,TGTGCCAGTAGTATAGGGCTAGCAGCGCTTCAAGAGACCCAGTACTTC,CASSIGLAALQETQYF
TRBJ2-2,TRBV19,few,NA,TGTGCCAGTAGACGCCGGGACCCCACCGGGGAGCTGTTTTTT,CASRRRDPTGELFF
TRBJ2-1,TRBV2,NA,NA,TGTGCCAGCAGTGACAGGGAAAACTACAATGAGCAGTTCTTC,CASSDRENYNEQFF
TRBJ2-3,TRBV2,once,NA,TGTGCCAGCACGGCTCGCCTGCTGACTTTAGGGTATTTT,CASTARLLTLGYF
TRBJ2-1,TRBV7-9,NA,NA,TGTGCCAGCAGCTTAGCCGGGGAAAATTACAATGAGCAGTTCTTC,CASSLAGENYNEQFF
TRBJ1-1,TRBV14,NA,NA,TGTGCCAGCAGCCAAGACAGGGTGGGGACTGAAGCTTTCTTT,CASSQDRVGTEAFF
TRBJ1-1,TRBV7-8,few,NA,TGTGCCAGCAACTGGGGGCGAACGGCTGAAGCTTTCTTT,CASNWGRTAEAFF
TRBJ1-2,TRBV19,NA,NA,TGTGCCAGCAGGGGTGTCTATGGCTACACCTTC,CASRGVYGYTF
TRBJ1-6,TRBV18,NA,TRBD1,TGTGCCAGCTCACCGGGACAGGGAGTAGGTTCACCCCTCCACTTT,CASSPGQGVGSPLHF